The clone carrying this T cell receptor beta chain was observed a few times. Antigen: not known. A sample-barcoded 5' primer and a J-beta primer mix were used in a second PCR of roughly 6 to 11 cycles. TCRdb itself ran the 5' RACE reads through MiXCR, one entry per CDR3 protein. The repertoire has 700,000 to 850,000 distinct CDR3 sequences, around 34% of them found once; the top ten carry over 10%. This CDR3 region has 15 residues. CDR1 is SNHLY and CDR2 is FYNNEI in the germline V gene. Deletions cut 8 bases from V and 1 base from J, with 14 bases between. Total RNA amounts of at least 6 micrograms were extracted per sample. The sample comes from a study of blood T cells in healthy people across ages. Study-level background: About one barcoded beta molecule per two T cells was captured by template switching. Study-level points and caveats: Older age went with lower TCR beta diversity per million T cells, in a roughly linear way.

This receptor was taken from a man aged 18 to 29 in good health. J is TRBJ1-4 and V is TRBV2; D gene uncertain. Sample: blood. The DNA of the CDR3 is TGTGCCAGCCAGCGGTCGGCGGAAACTAATGAAAAACTGTTTTTT. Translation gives CASQRSAETNEKLFF.